These 11 T cell receptor beta chains were sequenced from one sample in a study of post-analysis software for immune sequencing data (dated by TCRdb to between 2015 and 2016). These receptors have no identified antigens. The method behind the library was PCR. Sequencing took place on an Illumina HiSeq 2500. Unique molecular identifiers were incorporated into TCR beta cDNA libraries to reduce PCR and sequencing biases. TCRdb cleaned the public reads at Q25 with fastp, built clones with MiXCR and kept in-frame beta chains. Each record represents a unique CDR3 protein, reported with the most common genes and DNA among its rows. The sample profile shows roughly 650,000 distinct CDR3 sequences; 55% to 60% of them were found once. Together, the top ten hold approximately 11% of the sample. What the research found in general, with its limitations: Patients showed significantly higher frequencies than controls for several TRBV segments, among them TRBV5-6, TRBV5-1 and TRBV20-1.

Material: blood. The receptors originated from a girl aged 2 to 10 with multiple sclerosis.

The chain employs TRBV12-3 or TRBV12-4 and TRBJ2-7; D call uncertain. The CDR3 is made up of 13 amino acids. The V and J ends lost 2 bases and 5 bases respectively, with 10 bases between them. This CDR3 reads CASSLSRTHEQYF. The DNA of the CDR3 is TGTGCCAGCAGTTTAAGTAGGACCCACGAGCAGTACTTC.

At least ten counts were recorded for this clonotype. This chain joins TRBV29-1 and TRBJ2-7; D gene uncertain. Per germline, CDR1 SQVTM and CDR2 ANQGSEA. This CDR3 is 11 amino acids long. Trimming removed 4 bases at V and 3 bases at J, with 7 bases between. The CDR3 nucleotides read TGCAGCGTTGGGAGTAGCTACGAGCAGTACTTC. Protein product: CSVGSSYEQYF.

J is TRBJ2-3 and V is TRBV5-1; no clear D gene. Between the trimmed V and J ends, which lost 0 bases and 3 bases, there was a span of 11 bases. Germline V CDR1 and CDR2: SGHRS, YFSETQ. The CDR3 consists of 15 residues. This CDR3 is CASSLVRVGTDTQYF. The CDR3, as DNA: TGCGCCAGCAGCTTGGTACGGGTCGGAACAGATACGCAGTATTTT.

The chain is built from TRBV11-2 and TRBJ1-1; TRBD1 agrees at 11 bases. The CDR3 has 16 residues. Per the germline V gene, CDR1 is SGHAT and CDR2 is FQNNGV. After removal of 4 bases from V and 8 bases from J, the junction contained 12 bases not matched to a gene. The CDR3 DNA is TGTGCCAGCAGCTACTTCATCCCGGACAGGGGGCTCGAAGCTTTCTTT. Translated: CASSYFIPDRGLEAFF.

The genes are TRBV3-1 and TRBJ2-5; no clear D. Germline V gene sequence: CDR1 LGHDT, CDR2 YNNKEL (reference sequence). This CDR3 contains 13 residues. V lost 0 bases and J 5 bases, leaving 7 bases between the germline ends. The chain's CDR3 is CASSQESRETQYF. In DNA form, the CDR3 reads TGTGCCAGCAGCCAAGAATCTCGGGAGACCCAGTACTTC.

This clonotype was seen a few times. The rearrangement uses TRBV9 and TRBJ1-6; weak D call: TRBD1 (5 bases). V was trimmed by 1 base and J by 10 bases, leaving 12 bases between them. CDR3 length: 14 amino acids. The germline gives CDR1 SGDLS, CDR2 YYNGEE. CDR3 sequence: CASSVRGEGSPLHF. The CDR3 DNA follows: TGTGCCAGCAGCGTACGGGGGGAAGGATCACCCCTCCACTTT.

This chain joins TRBV7-3 and TRBJ1-1; D remains ambiguous. CDR1 and CDR2 (germline): SGHTA, FQGTGA. The ends were cut back, 3 bases at V and 5 bases at J, with 10 bases in the middle. The CDR3 spans 13 residues. The CDR3 nucleotides read TGTGCCAGCAGCTTGGGGTTAGGGACTGAAGCTTTCTTT. Protein sequence: CASSLGLGTEAFF.

This chain links TRBV30 with TRBJ1-5; D unresolved. This CDR3 comprises 13 residues. Germline V gives CDR1 GTSNPN, CDR2 SVGIG (reference sequence). V shed 3 bases and J shed 4 bases, with 10 bases lying between them. CDR3 in amino acids: CAWRKGGNQPQHF. CDR3 DNA sequence: TGTGCCTGGAGGAAGGGTGGAAATCAGCCCCAGCATTTT. The full variable domain, with the rest looked up from reference TRBV30 and TRBJ1-5, is SQTIHQWPATLVQPVGSPLSLECTVEGTSNPNLYWYRQAAGRGLQLLFYSVGIGQISSEVPQNLSASRPQDRQFILSSKKLLLSDSGFYLCAWRKGGNQPQHFGDGTRLSIL.

This clonotype was detected once. This chain joins TRBV3-1 and TRBJ1-2; no clear D. Per the germline V gene, CDR1 is LGHDT and CDR2 is YNNKEL (reference sequence). V was clipped by 5 bases and J by 8 bases, with 12 bases between them. The CDR3 runs 12 residues. In DNA, the CDR3 is TGTGCCAGCAGCACCCGGGCAGTCGGCTACACCTTC. Its protein is CASSTRAVGYTF.

For this clonotype: One end of the junction varies from germline; a read error may be responsible. Here the CDR3 DNA reads TGTGCCAGCAGGGAAGGGACAGACCTGAATACGCAGTATTTT. Its protein is CASREGTDLNTQYF. This sequence joins TRBV6-1 and TRBJ2-3; 7 bases match TRBD1. Germline CDR1 and CDR2: MNHNS and SASEGT. CDR3 size: 14 residues.

The chain links TRBV7-6 to TRBJ2-1, with D possibly matching TRBD2 (6 bases). Trimming removed 5 bases at V and 9 bases at J, with 20 bases between. The CDR3 runs to 15 residues. CDR1 is SGHVS and CDR2 is FNYEAQ in the germline V gene. The CDR3, as DNA: TGTGCCAGCAGCCCGCGAGGGACTGCTTACGGTGAGCAGTTCTTC. Translation: CASSPRGTAYGEQFF.